This T cell receptor beta chain was captured in a study of beta chain features in type 1 diabetes. As regards this clone: Its matching antigen is unknown.

Sequenced material consisted of expressed TCRB transcripts (all of the isolated RNA was reverse transcribed). Data came from immunoSEQ multiplex PCR; TCRdb stores just in-frame clones and leaves some out. The sample yields over 150,000 clones, about 12% seen once. This CDR3 has 14 amino acids. The V and J ends lost 2 bases and 10 bases, in that order; junction bases with no gene match: 5. Per germline, CDR1 KGHSH and CDR2 LQKENI. Broader study findings: Moderately but significantly shorter TCRB CDR3s were found in Type 1 diabetes patients in all four CD4+ subsets.

The sample comprised central memory CD4+ T cells from blood. J is TRBJ2-1 and V is TRBV18; 10 bases align to TRBD2. The origin of this receptor is a woman between 18 and 30 years old in good health. The CDR3 DNA reads TGTGCCAGCTCACCAATGGGGACTAGCGTAGAGCAGTTCTTC. Its protein is CASSPMGTSVEQFF.